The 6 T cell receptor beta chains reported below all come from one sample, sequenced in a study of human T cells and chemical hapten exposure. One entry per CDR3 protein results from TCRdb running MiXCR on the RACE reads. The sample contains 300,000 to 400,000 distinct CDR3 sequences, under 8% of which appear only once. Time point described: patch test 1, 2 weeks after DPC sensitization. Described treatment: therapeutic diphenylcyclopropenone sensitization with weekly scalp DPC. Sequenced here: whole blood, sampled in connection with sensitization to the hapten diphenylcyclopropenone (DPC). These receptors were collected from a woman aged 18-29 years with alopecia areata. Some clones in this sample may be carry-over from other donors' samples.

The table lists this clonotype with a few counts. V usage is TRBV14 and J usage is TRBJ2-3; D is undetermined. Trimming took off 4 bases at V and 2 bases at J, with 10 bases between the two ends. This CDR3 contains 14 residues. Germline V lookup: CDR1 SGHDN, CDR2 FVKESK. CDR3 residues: CASSPVQHTDTQYF. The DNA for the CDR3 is TGTGCCAGCAGCCCGGTACAGCACACAGATACGCAGTATTTT.

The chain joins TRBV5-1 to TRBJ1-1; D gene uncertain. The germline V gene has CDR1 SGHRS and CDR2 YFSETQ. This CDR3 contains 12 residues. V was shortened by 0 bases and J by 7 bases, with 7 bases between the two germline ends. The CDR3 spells CASSLDAVEAFF. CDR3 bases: TGCGCCAGCAGCTTGGATGCGGTTGAAGCTTTCTTT.

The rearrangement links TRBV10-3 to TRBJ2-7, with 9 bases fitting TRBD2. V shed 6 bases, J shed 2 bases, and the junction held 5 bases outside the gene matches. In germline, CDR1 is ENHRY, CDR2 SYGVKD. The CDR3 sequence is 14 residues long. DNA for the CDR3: TGTGCCATCAGATTAGCGGGGGCCACCTACGAGCAGTACTTC. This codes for CAIRLAGATYEQYF.

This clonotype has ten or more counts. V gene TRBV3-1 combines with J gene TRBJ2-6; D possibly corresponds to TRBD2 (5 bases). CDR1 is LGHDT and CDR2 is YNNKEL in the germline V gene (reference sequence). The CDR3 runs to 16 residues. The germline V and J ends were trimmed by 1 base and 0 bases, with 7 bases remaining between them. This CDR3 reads CASSQAGSSGANVLTF. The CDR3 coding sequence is TGTGCCAGCAGCCAAGCGGGGAGCTCTGGGGCCAACGTCCTGACTTTC.

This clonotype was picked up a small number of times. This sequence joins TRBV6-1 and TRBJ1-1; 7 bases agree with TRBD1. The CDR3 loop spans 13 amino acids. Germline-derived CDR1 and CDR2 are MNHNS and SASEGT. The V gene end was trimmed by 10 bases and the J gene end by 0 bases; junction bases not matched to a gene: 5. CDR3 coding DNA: TGTGCCACCATGACAGGGTTGAACACTGAAGCTTTCTTT. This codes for CATMTGLNTEAFF.

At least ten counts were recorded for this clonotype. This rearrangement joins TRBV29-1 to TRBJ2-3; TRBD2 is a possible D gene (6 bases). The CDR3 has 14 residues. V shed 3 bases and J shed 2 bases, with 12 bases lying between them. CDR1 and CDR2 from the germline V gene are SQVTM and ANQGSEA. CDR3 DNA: TGCAGCGTTGATATCGGGGGAACCACAGATACGCAGTATTTT. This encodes CSVDIGGTTDTQYF.